This T cell receptor (beta chain) is drawn from a study of PD-L1 blockade in urothelial cancer. Whole-study context: Median T cell yield per blood sample was over 130,000 cells. General study findings and limits: Patients who had durable benefit saw their tumor-associated blood clones expand more at 3 weeks.

Comments on this clone: Its target is unknown.

Synthetic TCR analog templates were spiked into each PCR. Generated by immunoSEQ multiplex PCR, the TCRdb table keeps only in-frame clones and is missing some. This table has around 100,000 clones, 80% to 95% appearing once. Trimming removed 6 bases at V and 6 bases at J, with 10 bases between. CDR1 and CDR2 from the germline V gene are SGDLS and YYNGEE. The CDR3 runs 12 residues. Time point defined: peripheral blood 6 weeks after treatment start. The cohort comprised individuals with locally advanced or metastatic urothelial carcinoma. Specimen: PBMCs, collected around atezolizumab (anti-PD-L1) treatment. The TCR was taken from a man in his sixties with urothelial cancer. This chain joins TRBV9 and TRBJ2-1; D gene unclear. CDR3 coding DNA: TGTGCCAGCAACCGACATAGCAATGAGCAGTTCTTC. It yields the protein CASNRHSNEQFF.